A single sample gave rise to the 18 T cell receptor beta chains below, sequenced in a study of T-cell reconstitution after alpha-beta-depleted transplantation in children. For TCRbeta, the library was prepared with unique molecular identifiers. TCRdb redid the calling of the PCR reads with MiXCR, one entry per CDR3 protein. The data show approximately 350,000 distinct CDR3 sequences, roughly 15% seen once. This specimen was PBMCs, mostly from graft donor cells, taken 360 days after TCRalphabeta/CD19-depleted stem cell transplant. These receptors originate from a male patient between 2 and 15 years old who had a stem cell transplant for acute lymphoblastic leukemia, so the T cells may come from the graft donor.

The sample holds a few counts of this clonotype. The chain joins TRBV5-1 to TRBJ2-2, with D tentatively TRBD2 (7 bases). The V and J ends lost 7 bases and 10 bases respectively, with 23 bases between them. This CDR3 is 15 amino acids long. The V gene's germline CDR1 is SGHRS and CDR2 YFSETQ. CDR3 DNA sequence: TGCGCCAGCGGGAGGGGGGCCCCCGAGGCCGCGGAGCTGTTTTTT. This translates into CASGRGAPEAAELFF.

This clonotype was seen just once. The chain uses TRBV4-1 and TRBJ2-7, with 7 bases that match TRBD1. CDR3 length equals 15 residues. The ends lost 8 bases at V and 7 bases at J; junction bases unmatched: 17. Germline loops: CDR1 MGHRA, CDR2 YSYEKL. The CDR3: CASASPHRGRVEQYF. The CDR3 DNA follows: TGCGCCAGCGCTAGTCCCCACAGGGGCCGGGTTGAGCAGTACTTC.

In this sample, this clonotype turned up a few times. CDR3 loop: CASSLAGHLYEQYF. CDR3 coding DNA: TGTGCCAGCAGCCTGGCGGGACACCTCTACGAGCAGTACTTC. The gene calls are TRBV5-5 and TRBJ2-7; TRBD1 or TRBD2 may be the D gene (6 bases each). With 4 bases removed from V and 3 bases from J, the gap between germline ends came to 14 bases. The CDR3 contains 14 residues. Germline V gives CDR1 SGHKS, CDR2 YYEKEE (reference sequence).

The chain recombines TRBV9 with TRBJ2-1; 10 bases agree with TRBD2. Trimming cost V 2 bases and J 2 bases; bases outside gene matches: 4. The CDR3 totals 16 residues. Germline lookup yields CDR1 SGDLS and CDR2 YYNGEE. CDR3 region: CASSVSSGGAYNEQFF. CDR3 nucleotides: TGTGCCAGCAGCGTCTCTAGCGGGGGCGCCTACAATGAGCAGTTCTTC.

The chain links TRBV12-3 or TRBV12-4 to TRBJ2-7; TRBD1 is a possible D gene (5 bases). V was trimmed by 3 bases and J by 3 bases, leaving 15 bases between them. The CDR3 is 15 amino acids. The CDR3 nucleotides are TGTGCCAGCAGTTTGGCAGGGAAAGGTCTCTACGAGCAGTACTTC. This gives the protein CASSLAGKGLYEQYF.

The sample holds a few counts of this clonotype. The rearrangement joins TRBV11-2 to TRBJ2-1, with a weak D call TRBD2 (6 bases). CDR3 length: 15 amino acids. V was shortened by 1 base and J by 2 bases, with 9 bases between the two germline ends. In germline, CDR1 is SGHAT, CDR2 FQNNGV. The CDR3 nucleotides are TGTGCCAGCAGCTTAGTCGGGAGCGCCTACAATGAGCAGTTCTTC. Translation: CASSLVGSAYNEQFF.

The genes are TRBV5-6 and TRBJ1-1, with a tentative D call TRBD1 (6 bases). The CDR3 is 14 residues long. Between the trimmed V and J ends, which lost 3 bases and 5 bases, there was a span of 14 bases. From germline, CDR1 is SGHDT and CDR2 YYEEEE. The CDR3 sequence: CASSSQGLGTEAFF. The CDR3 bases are TGTGCCAGCAGCTCACAGGGACTGGGAACTGAAGCTTTCTTT.

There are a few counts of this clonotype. CDR3 loop: CASSQGLAGDLGCEQYF. The CDR3 coding sequence is TGTGCCAGCAGTCAAGGACTAGCGGGGGACTTAGGTTGCGAGCAGTACTTC. This chain links TRBV28 with TRBJ2-7, with TRBD2 identical over 13 bases. The CDR3 spans 17 residues. CDR1 is MDHEN, CDR2 SYDVKM, per germline. Losses at the gene ends were 5 bases for V and 6 bases for J; bases not matched to a gene: 13.

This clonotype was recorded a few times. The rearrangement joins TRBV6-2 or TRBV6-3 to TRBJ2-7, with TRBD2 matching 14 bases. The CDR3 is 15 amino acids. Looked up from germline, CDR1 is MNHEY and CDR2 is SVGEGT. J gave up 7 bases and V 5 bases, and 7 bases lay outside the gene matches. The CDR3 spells CASSPGTSGRWEQYF. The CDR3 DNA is TGTGCCAGCAGTCCCGGGACTAGCGGGAGATGGGAGCAGTACTTC.

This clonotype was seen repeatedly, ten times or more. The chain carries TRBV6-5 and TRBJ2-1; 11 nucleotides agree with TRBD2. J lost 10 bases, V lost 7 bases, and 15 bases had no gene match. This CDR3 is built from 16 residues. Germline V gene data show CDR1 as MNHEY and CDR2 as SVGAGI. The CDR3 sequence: CASNKATSGVLGEQFF. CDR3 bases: TGTGCCAGCAACAAAGCGACTAGCGGGGTGCTGGGAGAGCAGTTCTTC.

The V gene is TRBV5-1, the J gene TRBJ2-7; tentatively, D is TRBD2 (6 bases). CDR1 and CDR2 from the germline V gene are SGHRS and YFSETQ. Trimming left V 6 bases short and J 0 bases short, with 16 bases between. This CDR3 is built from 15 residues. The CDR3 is CASKDGPGSSYEQYF. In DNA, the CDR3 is TGCGCCAGCAAAGATGGGCCCGGGAGCTCCTACGAGCAGTACTTC.

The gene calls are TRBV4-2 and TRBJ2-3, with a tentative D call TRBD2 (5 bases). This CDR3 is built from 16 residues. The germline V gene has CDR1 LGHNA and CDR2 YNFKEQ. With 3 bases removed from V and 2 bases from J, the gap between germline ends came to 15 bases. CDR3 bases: TGTGCCAGCAGCCATGGAGGTCTAGGGAACACAGATACGCAGTATTTT. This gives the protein CASSHGGLGNTDTQYF.

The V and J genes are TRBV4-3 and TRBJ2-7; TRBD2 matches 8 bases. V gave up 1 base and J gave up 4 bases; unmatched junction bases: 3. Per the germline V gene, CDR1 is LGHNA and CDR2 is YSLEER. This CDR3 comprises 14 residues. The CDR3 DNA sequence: TGCGCCAGCAGCCAAGTAGCGGGGAAATACGAGCAGTACTTC. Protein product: CASSQVAGKYEQYF.

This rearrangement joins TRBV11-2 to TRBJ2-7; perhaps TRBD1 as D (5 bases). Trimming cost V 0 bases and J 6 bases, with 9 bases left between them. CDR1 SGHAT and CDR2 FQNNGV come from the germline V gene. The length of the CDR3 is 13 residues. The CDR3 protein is CASSLDQGAEQYF. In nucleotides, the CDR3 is TGTGCCAGCAGCTTAGATCAGGGTGCCGAGCAGTACTTC.

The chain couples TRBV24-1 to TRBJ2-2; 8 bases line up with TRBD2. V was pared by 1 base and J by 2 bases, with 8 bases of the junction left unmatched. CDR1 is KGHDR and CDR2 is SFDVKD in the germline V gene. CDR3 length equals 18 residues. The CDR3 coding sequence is TGTGCCACCAGTGATTTAGGGCTAGCGGGCGACAACACCGGGGAGCTGTTTTTT. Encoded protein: CATSDLGLAGDNTGELFF.

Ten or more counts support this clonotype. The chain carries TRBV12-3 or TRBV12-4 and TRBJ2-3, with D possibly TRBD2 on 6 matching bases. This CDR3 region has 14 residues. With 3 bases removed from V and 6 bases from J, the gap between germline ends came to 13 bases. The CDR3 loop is CASSLGLGRDTQYF. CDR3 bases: TGTGCCAGCAGTTTGGGCCTAGGGAGGGATACGCAGTATTTT.

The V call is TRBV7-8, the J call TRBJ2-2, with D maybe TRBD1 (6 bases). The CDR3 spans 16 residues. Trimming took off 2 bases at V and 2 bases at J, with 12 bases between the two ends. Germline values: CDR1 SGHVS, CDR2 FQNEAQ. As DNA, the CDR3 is TGTGCCAGCAGCTTACAAGCAGGGGTTAACACCGGGGAGCTGTTTTTT. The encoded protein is CASSLQAGVNTGELFF.

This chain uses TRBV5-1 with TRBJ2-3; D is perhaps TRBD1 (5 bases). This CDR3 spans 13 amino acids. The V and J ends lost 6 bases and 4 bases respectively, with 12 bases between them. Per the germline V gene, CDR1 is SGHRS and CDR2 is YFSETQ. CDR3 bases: TGCGCCAGCACCTTAGGGGTGTCAGATACGCAGTATTTT. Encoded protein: CASTLGVSDTQYF.